Below, 14 T cell receptor beta chains from the same sample are listed, as sequenced in a study of cytomegalovirus exposure and HLA in healthy donors. The PCR made use of 60 Vbeta and 13 Jbeta primers. The assay was immunoSEQ multiplex PCR, and TCRdb's table has in-frame clones only and misses some. The table records about 240,000 clones, about four fifths of them present only once. Specimen: PBMCs. The receptors stem from a woman aged 40-49 years in good health and CMV-seropositive.

The gene calls are TRBV10-3 and TRBJ1-3; possibly TRBD1 for D (6 bases). The CDR3 consists of 14 residues. Trimming cost V 8 bases and J 2 bases, with 13 bases left between them. Per germline, CDR1 ENHRY and CDR2 SYGVKD. CDR3 protein: CAIEGEGTGNTIYF. CDR3 sequence (DNA): TGTGCCATCGAGGGGGAGGGGACTGGAAACACCATATATTTT.

The chain employs TRBV2 and TRBJ1-1; 10 positions agree with TRBD1. Germline V gene sequence: CDR1 SNHLY, CDR2 FYNNEI. The V gene end was trimmed by 3 bases and the J gene end by 4 bases; junction bases not matched to a gene: 5. The length of the CDR3 is 15 residues. As DNA, the CDR3 is TGTGCCAGCAGTGAGGGGACAGGGGCAGGCACTGAAGCTTTCTTT. This sequence encodes CASSEGTGAGTEAFF.

The V and J genes are TRBV19 and TRBJ1-1; D may be TRBD1 (5 bases). CDR3 size: 15 residues. V lost 2 bases, J lost 1 base, and 11 bases lay in between. The germline gives CDR1 LNHDA, CDR2 SQIVND (reference sequence). CDR3 region: CASSISGLPNTEAFF. As DNA, the CDR3 is TGTGCCAGTAGTATATCGGGACTCCCGAACACTGAAGCTTTCTTT.

J is TRBJ1-1 and V is TRBV7-2; 8 nucleotides agree with TRBD1. Losses at the gene ends were 5 bases for V and 4 bases for J; bases not matched to a gene: 6. This CDR3 spans 14 amino acids. Looked up from germline, CDR1 is SGHTA and CDR2 is FQGNSA. The chain's CDR3 is CASSLSGQGTEAFF. The CDR3 nucleotides read TGTGCCAGCAGCCTCTCCGGACAGGGCACTGAAGCTTTCTTT.

V usage is TRBV14 and J usage is TRBJ2-4; 10 bases align to TRBD1. The CDR3 spans 18 residues. The ends lost 4 bases at V and 2 bases at J; junction bases unmatched: 11. Germline V gene data show CDR1 as SGHDN and CDR2 as FVKESK. The CDR3 reads CASSPGRTGGISKNIQYF. DNA of the CDR3: TGTGCCAGCAGCCCCGGCCGGACAGGGGGAATTTCCAAAAACATTCAGTACTTC.

The CDR3 sequence: CASGSTEGGTDTQYF. CDR3 DNA sequence: TGTGCTAGTGGTTCGACAGAGGGGGGCACAGATACGCAGTATTTT. The chain recombines TRBV12-5 with TRBJ2-3; D may be TRBD1 (6 bases). V was trimmed by 4 bases and J by 1 base, leaving 12 bases between them. The CDR3 extends over 15 amino acids. Germline V CDR1 and CDR2: LGHNT, FRNRAP.

This clone was seen just once. The J gene is TRBJ2-2, the V gene TRBV11-2; maybe TRBD2 (5 bases). The germline CDR1 and CDR2 sequences are SGHAT and FQNNGV. This CDR3 has 18 residues. Trimming pared 0 bases from V and 0 bases from J, leaving 14 bases between. The CDR3, as DNA: TGTGCCAGCAGCTTAGATTTGGCGGGTATCGCGAACACCGGGGAGCTGTTTTTT. It is translated as CASSLDLAGIANTGELFF.

The chain employs TRBV7-8 and TRBJ2-1; TRBD2 is a possible D gene (5 bases). The V end was cut by 5 bases, the J end by 9 bases, with 8 bases between. CDR1 SGHVS and CDR2 FQNEAQ come from the germline V gene. This CDR3 region has 11 residues. The CDR3 loop reads CASSLGSEQFF. The CDR3, as DNA: TGTGCCAGCAGCCTAGGGAGTGAGCAGTTCTTC.

CDR3 amino acids: CSARARGTQYF. DNA for the CDR3: TGCAGTGCTAGAGCCCGGGGGACCCAGTACTTC. This rearrangement joins TRBV20-1 to TRBJ2-5; perhaps TRBD2 as D (5 bases). V shed 1 base and J shed 7 bases, with 7 bases lying between them. This CDR3 region has 11 residues. Germline CDR1 DFQATT, CDR2 SNEGSKA (reference sequence).

The chain combines TRBV4-1 with TRBJ2-6; D is uncertain. The CDR3 consists of 16 residues. Germline V lookup: CDR1 MGHRA, CDR2 YSYEKL. Between the trimmed V and J ends, which lost 3 bases and 0 bases, there was a span of 9 bases. The CDR3 DNA follows: TGCGCCAGCAGCCACTTTATGCGCTCTGGGGCCAACGTCCTGACTTTC. Translated, it gives CASSHFMRSGANVLTF.

This sequence joins TRBV6-5 and TRBJ1-2; TRBD1 matches 9 bases. Losses at the gene ends were 0 bases for V and 6 bases for J; bases not matched to a gene: 5. Germline V lookup: CDR1 MNHEY, CDR2 SVGAGI. CDR3 length: 15 amino acids. The CDR3 spells CASSYSRTGGHGYTF. In nucleotides, the CDR3 is TGTGCCAGCAGTTACTCGAGAACAGGGGGCCATGGCTACACCTTC.

The chain employs TRBV7-2 and TRBJ1-2; D unclear. V was shortened by 2 bases and J by 7 bases, with 14 bases between the two germline ends. Germline CDR1 SGHTA, CDR2 FQGNSA. The CDR3 spans 14 residues. The CDR3 here is CASSLTTPTGGYTF. CDR3 nucleotides: TGTGCCAGCAGCTTAACCACACCAACGGGTGGCTACACCTTC.

The chain couples TRBV7-9 to TRBJ2-7, with D perhaps matching TRBD1 (6 bases). The CDR3 loop spans 14 amino acids. Germline assignment: CDR1 SEHNR and CDR2 FQNEAQ (reference sequence). The V gene lost 5 bases and the J gene lost 4 bases, with 15 bases spanning the gap. CDR3 region: CASSRDTLGYEQYF. CDR3 DNA sequence: TGTGCCAGCAGCCGGGACACCCTGGGGTACGAGCAGTACTTC.

This clone was seen a single time. This rearrangement joins TRBV19 to TRBJ1-5; tentatively, D is TRBD1 (5 bases). Germline CDR1 is LNHDA and CDR2 is SQIVND (reference sequence). V was pared by 6 bases and J by 7 bases, with 16 bases between. The CDR3 covers 14 residues. The CDR3 DNA is TGTGCCAGTAGAAGCAGGGTCGATCACCAGCCCCAGCATTTT. This translates into CASRSRVDHQPQHF.